This T cell receptor beta chain came from a study of T cell clonality in common variable immunodeficiency. The study, taken as a whole, reports: Reportedly, TCR beta sequences from common variable immunodeficiency showed fewer deletions and N-nucleotide insertions. T cell subpopulation sequencing would be needed to explain CVID clonality.

Equal genomic DNA amounts from CVID and control samples were sequenced. The assay was immunoSEQ multiplex PCR, and TCRdb's table has in-frame clones only and misses some. The sample lists more than 35,000 clones, none appearing once, the ten largest making up 0.95%. This clone was counted at least ten times. The antigen is undetermined. The read terminates 3 residues before the CDR3 end, so the remaining end is supplied by the germline J gene. J was trimmed by 6 bases and V by 6 bases; bases with no gene match: 4. This CDR3 is built from 13 residues. Germline CDR1 WNHNN, CDR2 SYGVQD (reference sequence). Most patients and controls had Caucasian heritage.

This chain connects TRBV10-1 to TRBJ1-5; TRBD1 matches at 8 bases. The sequence derives from a person aged 18-70 years in good health. Specimen: peripheral blood mononuclear cells. The sequenced CDR3 bases are TGCGCCAGCAGGCAACAGGGGGGTCAGCCC. Protein sequence: CASRQQGGQP. The entire CDR3 protein reads CASRQQGGQPQHF.